This TCR beta chain was identified in a study of identical twins. Points from the study as a whole: Out-of-frame alpha sequences shared by twins were enriched for low generation probability.

This clonotype has just a few counts. Its specificity is unknown. Template switching, a step in the protocol, added a universal primer site, and cDNA carried unique molecular identifiers. TCRdb itself ran the 5' RACE reads through MiXCR, one entry per CDR3 protein. The sample carries a few hundred thousand distinct CDR3 sequences, about 15% recorded once. With 4 bases removed from V and 3 bases from J, the gap between germline ends came to 16 bases. The CDR3 consists of 15 residues. Germline values: CDR1 SGHRS, CDR2 YFSETQ. This sample also appeared in a second study, on yellow fever vaccine responses in identical twins.

V usage is TRBV5-1 and J usage is TRBJ1-1; a weak D match, TRBD1 (6 bases). Material: CD4+ T cells sorted from blood. The source is a woman between 18 and 29 years old in good health. For the CDR3, the DNA is TGCGCCAGCAGCCGGGCGGGGACACCCGACACTGAAGCTTTCTTT. Encoded protein: CASSRAGTPDTEAFF.